This T cell receptor (beta chain) was captured in a study of T cell responses to AZD1222 COVID-19 vaccine. Libraries were prepared by immunoSEQ multiplex PCR; TCRdb keeps only in-frame clonotypes and omits some of them. Altogether some 190,000 clones are present, 92% being singletons, with the ten largest covering approximately 1.3%. The CDR3 totals 14 residues. CDR1 MDHEN and CDR2 SYDVKM come from the germline V gene. Trimming took off 3 bases at V and 3 bases at J, with 9 bases between the two ends. Source: peripheral blood, taken on day 0 of AZD1222 vaccination. This receptor was obtained from an adult in good health. V gene TRBV28 combines with J gene TRBJ1-5; weak D call: TRBD1 (6 bases). This chain's CDR3 is CASSLGGYNQPQHF. As DNA, the CDR3 is TGTGCCAGCAGTTTGGGGGGCTACAATCAGCCCCAGCATTTT.